This TCR beta chain was obtained from a study of identical twins. General study findings and limits: Twin-shared out-of-frame alpha sequences were enriched for low generation probability.

With regard to this clonotype: Its specificity is not known.

Each cDNA held unique molecular identifiers, and template switching gave it a universal primer site. TCRdb reanalysed the 5' RACE reads using MiXCR and keeps one entry per CDR3 protein. There are hundreds of thousands of distinct CDR3 sequences in the sample; about 14% occur only once, and approximately 8.2% lies in the top ten. V lost 0 bases and J lost 4, with 13 bases in between. This CDR3 region has 15 residues. Per germline, CDR1 SNHLY and CDR2 FYNNEI. Sequencing was carried out using memory (CD45RO+) T cells sorted from blood. The J gene is TRBJ2-7, the V gene TRBV2; D is perhaps TRBD1 (6 bases). The sequence derives from a woman aged 18-30 years in good health. The CDR3 loop is CASSEASRGRYEQYF. Written as DNA, the CDR3 is TGTGCCAGCAGTGAAGCTTCCAGGGGTCGGTACGAGCAGTACTTC. The full variable domain, rest sourced from reference TRBV2 and TRBJ2-7, is EPEVTQTPSHQVTQMGQEVILRCVPISNHLYFYWYRQILGQKVEFLVSFYNNEISEKSEIFDDQFSVERPDGSNFTLKIRSTKLEDSAMYFCASSEASRGRYEQYFGPGTRLTVT.